This entry lists 15 T cell receptor beta chains sequenced from one sample in a study of CD8 T cells in Susac syndrome. Reverse transcription of 0.5 to 1 ug RNA used random hexamers. Each CDR3 protein gets one entry after TCRdb re-called the immunoSEQ multiplex PCR reads with MiXCR. Here the sample spans about 150,000 distinct CDR3 sequences, approximately 95% being singletons. Sequencing input: CD4+ T cells from PBMCs. Every receptor here comes from a human donor with multiple sclerosis.

V usage is TRBV4-1 and J usage is TRBJ1-5; 7 bases match TRBD1. Germline-derived CDR1 and CDR2 are MGHRA and YSYEKL. The CDR3 sequence is 16 residues long. J lost 2 bases, V lost 3 bases, and 7 bases had no gene match. The CDR3 coding sequence is TGCGCCAGCAGCCAGCAAACCGGGACAGGCAATCAGCCCCAGCATTTT. Encoded protein: CASSQQTGTGNQPQHF.

The chain couples TRBV15 to TRBJ1-5; D call uncertain. The CDR3 covers 14 residues. CDR1 is LNHNV, CDR2 YYDKDF, per germline (reference sequence). V lost 1 base and J 0 bases, leaving 4 bases between the germline ends. CDR3 bases: TGTGCCACCAGCAGAGTAGATAGCAATCAGCCCCAGCATTTT. Amino acids: CATSRVDSNQPQHF.

The chain carries TRBV6-1 and TRBJ1-4; D is perhaps TRBD1 (5 bases). The CDR3 length is 15 residues. Germline CDR1 and CDR2: MNHNS and SASEGT. Trimming removed 6 bases at V and 0 bases at J, with 11 bases between. CDR3 in DNA: TGTGCCAGCAGGAGGGACGGTGCAACTAATGAAAAACTGTTTTTT. Its protein product is CASRRDGATNEKLFF.

This clonotype was seen only a few times. This chain joins TRBV12-3 or TRBV12-4 and TRBJ1-2; TRBD1 might be the D (6 bases). This CDR3 has 15 residues. Trimming removed 1 base from V and 2 bases from J, with 11 bases in between. CDR3 sequence: CASSLGQAANYGYTF. CDR3 coding DNA: TGTGCCAGCAGTTTAGGACAGGCGGCGAACTATGGCTACACCTTC.

The CDR3 sequence is CASSGQGYTEAFF. The CDR3 DNA sequence: TGTGCCAGCAGCGGGCAGGGATACACTGAAGCTTTCTTT. The V call is TRBV14, the J call TRBJ1-1, with a weak D call TRBD1 (5 bases). Trimming took off 5 bases at V and 3 bases at J, with 10 bases between the two ends. The CDR3 is made up of 13 amino acids. Germline CDR1 SGHDN, CDR2 FVKESK.

The chain has TRBV20-1 and TRBJ2-7, with D perhaps matching TRBD2 (6 bases). Trimming took 2 bases from V and 3 from J, leaving 14 bases between them. Germline V lookup: CDR1 DFQATT, CDR2 SNEGSKA (reference sequence). This CDR3 region has 14 residues. CDR3 in amino acids: CSARKEGRNYEQYF. Written as DNA, the CDR3 is TGCAGTGCTAGAAAGGAGGGACGGAACTACGAGCAGTACTTC.

The chain uses TRBV4-1 and TRBJ2-3, with 8 bases fitting TRBD1. With 1 base clipped from V and 6 bases from J, the junction kept 9 bases outside the gene matches. CDR1 is MGHRA and CDR2 is YSYEKL in the germline V gene. This CDR3 is 16 amino acids long. The CDR3 DNA reads as TGCGCCAGCAGCCAAGTCGGTGCAGGGGGCGAGGATACGCAGTATTTT. It yields the protein CASSQVGAGGEDTQYF.

The chain carries TRBV2 and TRBJ2-1; 10 positions match TRBD2. This CDR3 spans 15 amino acids. CDR1 and CDR2 from the germline V gene are SNHLY and FYNNEI. Losses at the gene ends were 6 bases for V and 8 bases for J; bases not matched to a gene: 10. The CDR3 region has the DNA TGTGCCAGCAGGGAGCGGGAGGGCCTTTATCATGAGCAGTTCTTC. Its protein is CASREREGLYHEQFF.

The V and J genes are TRBV27 and TRBJ2-7; 11 positions agree with TRBD2. The ends lost 5 bases at V and 5 bases at J; junction bases unmatched: 8. Per germline, CDR1 MNHEY and CDR2 SMNVEV (reference sequence). The CDR3 has 15 amino acids. The CDR3 here is CASSLTSGSMDEQYF. The CDR3 DNA reads as TGTGCCAGCAGTCTCACTAGCGGGAGTATGGACGAGCAGTACTTC.

The V call is TRBV29-1, the J call TRBJ1-1; a possible D gene is TRBD1 (5 bases). The CDR3 is made up of 12 amino acids. Germline loops: CDR1 SQVTM, CDR2 ANQGSEA. V was shortened by 6 bases and J by 5 bases, with 13 bases between the two germline ends. CDR3 amino acids: CSVRNWGTEAFF. The CDR3, as DNA: TGCAGCGTGCGAAATTGGGGGACTGAAGCTTTCTTT. Complete variable domain (other parts from reference TRBV29-1 and TRBJ1-1): SAVISQKPSRDICQRGTSLTIQCQVDSQVTMMFWYRQQPGQSLTLIATANQGSEATYESGFVIDKFPISRPNLTFSTLTVSNMSPEDSSIYLCSVRNWGTEAFFGQGTRLTVV.

This chain joins TRBV6-5 and TRBJ2-1; D remains unclear. This CDR3 region has 14 residues. The germline CDR1 and CDR2 sequences are MNHEY and SVGAGI. Trimming took 5 bases from V and 5 from J, leaving 13 bases between them. This CDR3 reads CASSPRTKNNEQFF. In DNA form, the CDR3 reads TGTGCCAGCAGTCCCCGGACGAAGAACAATGAGCAGTTCTTC.

The chain links TRBV3-1 to TRBJ2-7, with 8 bases fitting TRBD2. The CDR3 consists of 14 residues. Germline V lookup: CDR1 LGHDT, CDR2 YNNKEL (reference sequence). Losses at the gene ends were 5 bases for V and 7 bases for J; bases not matched to a gene: 10. The CDR3 loop reads CASSTSGAHVEQYF. The CDR3 region has the DNA TGTGCCAGCAGCACTAGCGGAGCCCATGTTGAGCAGTACTTC.

The chain employs TRBV28 and TRBJ1-1; D is unclear. From germline, CDR1 is MDHEN and CDR2 SYDVKM. This CDR3 contains 15 residues. V was cut by 4 bases and J by 1 base, with 13 bases left in between. The CDR3 sequence: CASSSSSKGNTEAFF. The CDR3 DNA follows: TGTGCCAGCAGTTCTTCTTCAAAGGGGAACACTGAAGCTTTCTTT. Full variable domain (outside the CDR3, taken from reference TRBV28 and TRBJ1-1): DVKVTQSSRYLVKRTGEKVFLECVQDMDHENMFWYRQDPGLGLRLIYFSYDVKMKEKGDIPEGYSVSREKKERFSLILESASTNQTSMYLCASSSSSKGNTEAFFGQGTRLTVV.

The rearrangement uses TRBV15 and TRBJ1-2, with D possibly TRBD1 on 5 matching bases. The CDR3 totals 15 residues. Trimming shortened V by 0 bases and J by 2 bases, and 10 bases separated the two germline ends. Germline V gene sequence: CDR1 LNHNV, CDR2 YYDKDF (reference sequence). The CDR3 DNA is TGTGCCACCAGCAGAGATCAGGGATCGAACTATGGCTACACCTTC. It codes for CATSRDQGSNYGYTF.

J is TRBJ2-1 and V is TRBV11-2, with 9 bases lining up with TRBD1. From germline, CDR1 is SGHAT and CDR2 FQNNGV. This CDR3 has 18 residues. After removal of 6 bases from V and 11 bases from J, the junction contained 23 bases not matched to a gene. CDR3: CASRGKPGQGDFQSKQFF. CDR3 DNA sequence: TGTGCCAGCAGGGGAAAACCGGGACAGGGAGATTTCCAATCAAAGCAGTTCTTC.